The sequence of this TCR beta chain was determined in a study of radiation and T cells in renal cell carcinoma. Overall study context: Nephrectomy followed 15 Gy stereotactic body radiation by 4 weeks. Overall study findings and caveats: In blood, top tumor clones expanded by 2 weeks, shrinking by 4.

In the case of this clone: Its antigen is unidentified.

The germline CDR1 and CDR2 sequences are SGHRS and YFSETQ. Trimming left V 0 bases short and J 2 bases short, with 18 bases between. This CDR3 is built from 17 residues. Time point defined: blood 2 weeks post-SBRT. Stated treatment: 15 Gy SBRT to primary tumor, nephrectomy 4 weeks later. Radiation-treated patients gave blood at baseline, week 2 and week 4. Profiled with immunoSEQ multiplex PCR; TCRdb holds only in-frame clones, not every one. The table shows 120,000 or so clones, with more than 75% occurring only once. The source is a woman in her 70s with renal cell carcinoma. The sample consisted of blood, taken from a patient whose treatment included radiotherapy and nephrectomy. The V call is TRBV5-1, the J call TRBJ2-7, with D possibly being TRBD2 (7 bases). The chain's CDR3 is CASSLVPRGAETYEQYF. The DNA of the CDR3 is TGCGCCAGCAGCTTGGTCCCCCGGGGGGCGGAAACCTACGAGCAGTACTTC.